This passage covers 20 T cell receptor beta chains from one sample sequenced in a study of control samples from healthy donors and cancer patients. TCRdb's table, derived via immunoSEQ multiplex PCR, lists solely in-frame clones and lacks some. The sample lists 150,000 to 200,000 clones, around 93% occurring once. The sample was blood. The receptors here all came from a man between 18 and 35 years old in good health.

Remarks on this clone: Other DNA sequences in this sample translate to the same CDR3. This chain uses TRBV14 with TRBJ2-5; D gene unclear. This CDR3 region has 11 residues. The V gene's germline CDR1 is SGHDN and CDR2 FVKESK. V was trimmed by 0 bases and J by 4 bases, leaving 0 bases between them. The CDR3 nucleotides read TGTGCCAGCAGCCAAGAAGAGACCCAGTACTTC. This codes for CASSQEETQYF.

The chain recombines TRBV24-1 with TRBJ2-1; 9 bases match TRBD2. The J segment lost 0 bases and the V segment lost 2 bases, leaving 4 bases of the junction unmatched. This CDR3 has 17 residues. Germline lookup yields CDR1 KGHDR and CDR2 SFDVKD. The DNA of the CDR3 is TGTGCCACCAGTGATTCTAGCGGGGAGTTCTCCTACAATGAGCAGTTCTTC. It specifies CATSDSSGEFSYNEQFF.

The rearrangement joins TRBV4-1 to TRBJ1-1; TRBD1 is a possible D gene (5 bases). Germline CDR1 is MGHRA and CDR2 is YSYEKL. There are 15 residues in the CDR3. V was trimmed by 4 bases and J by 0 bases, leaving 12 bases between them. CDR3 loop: CASSLFWGLNTEAFF. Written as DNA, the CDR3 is TGCGCCAGCAGCCTATTTTGGGGGTTGAACACTGAAGCTTTCTTT.

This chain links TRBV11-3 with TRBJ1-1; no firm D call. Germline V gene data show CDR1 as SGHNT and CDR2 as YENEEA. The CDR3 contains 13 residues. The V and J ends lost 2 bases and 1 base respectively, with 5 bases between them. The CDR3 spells CASSLLANTEAFF. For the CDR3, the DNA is TGTGCCAGCAGCTTACTGGCGAACACTGAAGCTTTCTTT.

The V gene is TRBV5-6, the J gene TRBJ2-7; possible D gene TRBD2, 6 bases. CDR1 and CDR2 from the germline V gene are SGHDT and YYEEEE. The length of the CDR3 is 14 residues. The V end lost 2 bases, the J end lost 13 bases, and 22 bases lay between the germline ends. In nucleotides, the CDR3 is TGTGCCAGCAGCTTAGGGATAGGGACTGAGGGGCAATACTTC. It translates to CASSLGIGTEGQYF.

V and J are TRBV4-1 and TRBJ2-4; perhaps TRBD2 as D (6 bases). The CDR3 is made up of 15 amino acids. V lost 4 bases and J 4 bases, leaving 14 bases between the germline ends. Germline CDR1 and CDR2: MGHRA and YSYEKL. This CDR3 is CASSRDAGPKNIQYF. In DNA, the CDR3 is TGCGCCAGCAGCCGAGACGCGGGACCGAAAAACATTCAGTACTTC.

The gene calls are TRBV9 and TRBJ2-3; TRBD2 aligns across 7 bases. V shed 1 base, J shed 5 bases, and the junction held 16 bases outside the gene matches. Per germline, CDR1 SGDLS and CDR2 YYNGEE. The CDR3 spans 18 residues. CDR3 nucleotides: TGTGCCAGCAGCGTAACCGCGGGGACTACAAGGTGGGAAGATACGCAGTATTTT. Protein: CASSVTAGTTRWEDTQYF.

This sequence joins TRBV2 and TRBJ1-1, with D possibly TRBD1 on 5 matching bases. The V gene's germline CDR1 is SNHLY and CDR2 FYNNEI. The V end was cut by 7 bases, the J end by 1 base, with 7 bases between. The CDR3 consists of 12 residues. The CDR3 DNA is TGTGCCAGCAAAAGGGGGAACACTGAAGCTTTCTTT. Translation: CASKRGNTEAFF.

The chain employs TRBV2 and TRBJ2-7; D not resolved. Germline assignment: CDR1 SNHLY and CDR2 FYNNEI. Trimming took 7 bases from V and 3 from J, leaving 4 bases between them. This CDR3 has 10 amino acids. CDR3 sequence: CASTDYEQYF. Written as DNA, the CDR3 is TGTGCCAGCACCGACTACGAGCAGTACTTC.

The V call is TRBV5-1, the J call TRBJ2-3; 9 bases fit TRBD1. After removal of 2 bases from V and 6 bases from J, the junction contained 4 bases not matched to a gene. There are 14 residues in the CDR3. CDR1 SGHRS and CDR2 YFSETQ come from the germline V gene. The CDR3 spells CASSFGTGWDTQYF. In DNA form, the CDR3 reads TGCGCCAGCAGCTTCGGGACAGGGTGGGATACGCAGTATTTT.

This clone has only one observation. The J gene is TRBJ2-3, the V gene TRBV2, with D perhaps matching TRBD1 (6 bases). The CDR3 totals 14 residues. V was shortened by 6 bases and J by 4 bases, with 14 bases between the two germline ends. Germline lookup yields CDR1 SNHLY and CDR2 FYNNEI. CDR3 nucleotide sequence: TGTGCCAGCAGGACCAACAGGGATGCAGATACGCAGTATTTT. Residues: CASRTNRDADTQYF.

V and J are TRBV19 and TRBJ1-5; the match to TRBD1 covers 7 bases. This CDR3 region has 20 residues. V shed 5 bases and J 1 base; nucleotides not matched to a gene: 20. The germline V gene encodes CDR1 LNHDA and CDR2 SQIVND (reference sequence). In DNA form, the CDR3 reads TGTGCCAGTAGTTTGGGGAAACAGGGGCCCCCCTACTTCAGCAATCAGCCCCAGCATTTT. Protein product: CASSLGKQGPPYFSNQPQHF.

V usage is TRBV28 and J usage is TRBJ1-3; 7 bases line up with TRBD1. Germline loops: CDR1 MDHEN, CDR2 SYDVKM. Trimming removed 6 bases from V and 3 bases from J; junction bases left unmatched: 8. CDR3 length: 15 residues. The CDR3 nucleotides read TGTGCCAGCAGACTGAACAGGGGTGTTGGAAACACCATATATTTT. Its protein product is CASRLNRGVGNTIYF.

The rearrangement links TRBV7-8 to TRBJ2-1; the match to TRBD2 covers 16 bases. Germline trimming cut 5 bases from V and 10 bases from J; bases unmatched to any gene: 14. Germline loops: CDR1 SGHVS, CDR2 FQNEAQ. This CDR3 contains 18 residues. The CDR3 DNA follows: TGTGCCAGCAGCCGGGGACTAGCGGGGGGGCCCGCGAGGAAAGAGCAGTTCTTC. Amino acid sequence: CASSRGLAGGPARKEQFF.

CDR3 nucleotide sequence: TGTGCCTGGAGTGTCTTGGGGGCGGGAGGCTACACCTTC. Its protein product is CAWSVLGAGGYTF. The chain has TRBV30 and TRBJ1-2; a possible D gene is TRBD1 (6 bases). The CDR3 has 13 residues. Germline V gene data show CDR1 as GTSNPN and CDR2 as SVGIG (reference sequence). The V end lost 0 bases, the J end lost 8 bases, and 13 bases lay between the germline ends.

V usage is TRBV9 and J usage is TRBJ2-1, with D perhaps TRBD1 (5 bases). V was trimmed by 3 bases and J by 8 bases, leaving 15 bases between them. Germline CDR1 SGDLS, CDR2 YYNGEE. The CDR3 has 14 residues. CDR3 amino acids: CASSAHIRVDEQFF. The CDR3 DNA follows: TGTGCCAGCAGCGCGCATATCAGGGTAGATGAGCAGTTCTTC.

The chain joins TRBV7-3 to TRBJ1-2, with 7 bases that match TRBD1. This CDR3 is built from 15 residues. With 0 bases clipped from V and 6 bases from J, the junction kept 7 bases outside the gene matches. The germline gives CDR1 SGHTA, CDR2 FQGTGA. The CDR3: CASSLTASGTDGYTF. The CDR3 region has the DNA TGTGCCAGCAGCTTAACCGCCTCCGGGACAGATGGCTACACCTTC.

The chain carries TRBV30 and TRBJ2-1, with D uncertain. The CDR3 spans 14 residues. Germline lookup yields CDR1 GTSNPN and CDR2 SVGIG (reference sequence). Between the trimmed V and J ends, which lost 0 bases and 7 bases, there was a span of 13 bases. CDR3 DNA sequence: TGTGCCTGGAGTGTAGGGATGGGTTGGAATGAGCAGTTCTTC. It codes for CAWSVGMGWNEQFF.

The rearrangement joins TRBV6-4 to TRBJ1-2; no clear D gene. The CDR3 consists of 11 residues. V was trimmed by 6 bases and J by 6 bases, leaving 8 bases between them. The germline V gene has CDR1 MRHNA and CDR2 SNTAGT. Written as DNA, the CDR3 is TGTGCCAGCAGGGATTTACATGGCTACACCTTC. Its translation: CASRDLHGYTF.

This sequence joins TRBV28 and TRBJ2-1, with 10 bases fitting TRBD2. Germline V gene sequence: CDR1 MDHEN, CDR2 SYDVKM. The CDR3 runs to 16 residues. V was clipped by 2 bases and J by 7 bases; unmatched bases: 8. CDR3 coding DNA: TGTGCCAGCAGTTTAGCCCTAGCGGGGGTTTGGAATGAGCAGTTCTTC. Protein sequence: CASSLALAGVWNEQFF.